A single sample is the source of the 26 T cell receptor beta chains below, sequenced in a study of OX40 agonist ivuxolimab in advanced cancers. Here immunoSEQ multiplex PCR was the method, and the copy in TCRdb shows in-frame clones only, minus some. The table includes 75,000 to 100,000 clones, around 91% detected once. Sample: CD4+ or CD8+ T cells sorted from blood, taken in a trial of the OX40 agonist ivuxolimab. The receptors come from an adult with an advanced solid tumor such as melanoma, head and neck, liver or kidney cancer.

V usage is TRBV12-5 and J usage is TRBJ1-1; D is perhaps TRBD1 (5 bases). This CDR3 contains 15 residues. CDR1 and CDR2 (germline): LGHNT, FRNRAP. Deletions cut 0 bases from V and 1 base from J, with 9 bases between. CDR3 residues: CASGLVLGGNTEAFF. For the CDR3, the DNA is TGTGCTAGTGGTTTGGTACTGGGGGGGAACACTGAAGCTTTCTTT.

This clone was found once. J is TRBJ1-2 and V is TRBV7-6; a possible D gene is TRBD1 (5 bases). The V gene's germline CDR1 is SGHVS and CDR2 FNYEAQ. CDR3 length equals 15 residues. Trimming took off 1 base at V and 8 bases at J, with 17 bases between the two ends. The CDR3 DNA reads TGTGCCAGCAGCTTAGAGTTGGCAGGGAATCGCGGCTACACCTTC. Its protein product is CASSLELAGNRGYTF. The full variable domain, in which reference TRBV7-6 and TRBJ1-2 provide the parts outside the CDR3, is GAGVSQSPRYKVTKRGQDVALRCDPISGHVSLYWYRQALGQGPEFLTYFNYEAQQDKSGLPNDRFSAERPEGSISTLTIQRTEQRDSAMYRCASSLELAGNRGYTFGSGTRLTVV.

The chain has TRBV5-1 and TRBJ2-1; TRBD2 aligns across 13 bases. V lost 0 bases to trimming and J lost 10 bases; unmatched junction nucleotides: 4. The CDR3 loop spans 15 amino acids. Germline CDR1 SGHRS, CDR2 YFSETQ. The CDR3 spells CASSLGLAGGQEQFF. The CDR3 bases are TGCGCCAGCAGCTTGGGACTAGCGGGGGGTCAGGAGCAGTTCTTC.

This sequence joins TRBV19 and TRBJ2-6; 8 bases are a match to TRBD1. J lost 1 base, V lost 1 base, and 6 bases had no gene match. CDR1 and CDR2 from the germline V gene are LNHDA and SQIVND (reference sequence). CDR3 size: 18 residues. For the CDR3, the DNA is TGTGCCAGTAGTATAGCGGCCAGGGGGCTATCTGGGGCCAACGTCCTGACTTTC. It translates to CASSIAARGLSGANVLTF.

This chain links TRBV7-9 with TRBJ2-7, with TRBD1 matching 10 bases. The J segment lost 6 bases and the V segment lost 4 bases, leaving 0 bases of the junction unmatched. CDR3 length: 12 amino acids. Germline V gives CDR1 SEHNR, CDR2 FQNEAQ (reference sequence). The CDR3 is CASSWTGGEQYF. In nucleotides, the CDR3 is TGTGCCAGCAGCTGGACAGGGGGCGAGCAGTACTTC.

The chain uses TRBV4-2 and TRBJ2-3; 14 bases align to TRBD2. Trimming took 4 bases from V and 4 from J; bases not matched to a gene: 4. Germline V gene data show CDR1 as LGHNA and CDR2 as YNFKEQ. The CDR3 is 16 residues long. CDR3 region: CASSRGTSGSPDTQYF. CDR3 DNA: TGTGCCAGCAGCCGAGGGACTAGCGGGAGCCCAGATACGCAGTATTTT.

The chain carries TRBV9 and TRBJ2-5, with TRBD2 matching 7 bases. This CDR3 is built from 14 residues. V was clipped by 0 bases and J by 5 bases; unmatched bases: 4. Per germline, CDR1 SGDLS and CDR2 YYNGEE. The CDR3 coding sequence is TGTGCCAGCAGCGTAGGGGGCGGGAGTGAGACCCAGTACTTC. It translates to CASSVGGGSETQYF.

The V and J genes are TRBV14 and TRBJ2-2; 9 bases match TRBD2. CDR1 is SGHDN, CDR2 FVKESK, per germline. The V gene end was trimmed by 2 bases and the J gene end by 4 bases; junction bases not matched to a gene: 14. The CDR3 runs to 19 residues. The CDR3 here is CASSQSTLSGRFGTGELFF. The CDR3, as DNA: TGTGCCAGCAGCCAAAGTACTCTTAGCGGGAGATTCGGCACCGGGGAGCTGTTTTTT.

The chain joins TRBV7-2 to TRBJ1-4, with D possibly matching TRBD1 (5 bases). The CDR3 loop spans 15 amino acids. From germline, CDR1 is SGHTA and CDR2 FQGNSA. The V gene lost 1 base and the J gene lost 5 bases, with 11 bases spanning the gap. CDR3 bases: TGTGCCAGCAGCTTAGGAGGCAGGGCAAATGAAAAACTGTTTTTT. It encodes CASSLGGRANEKLFF.

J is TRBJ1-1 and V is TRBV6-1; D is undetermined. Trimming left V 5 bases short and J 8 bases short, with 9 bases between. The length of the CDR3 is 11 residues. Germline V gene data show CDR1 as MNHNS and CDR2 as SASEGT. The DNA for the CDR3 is TGTGCCAGCAGTCGCGAGGGAGAAGCTTTCTTT. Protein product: CASSREGEAFF.

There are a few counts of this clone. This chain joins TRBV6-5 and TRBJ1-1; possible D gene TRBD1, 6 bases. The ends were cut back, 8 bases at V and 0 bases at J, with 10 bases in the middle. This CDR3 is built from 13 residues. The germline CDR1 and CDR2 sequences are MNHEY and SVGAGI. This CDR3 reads CASLGQLNTEAFF. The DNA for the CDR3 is TGTGCCAGCCTCGGACAGTTGAACACTGAAGCTTTCTTT.

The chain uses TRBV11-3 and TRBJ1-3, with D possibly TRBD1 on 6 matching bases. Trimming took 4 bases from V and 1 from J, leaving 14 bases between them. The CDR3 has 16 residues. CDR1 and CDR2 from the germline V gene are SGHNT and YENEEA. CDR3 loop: CASSSRLGASGNTIYF. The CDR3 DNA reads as TGTGCCAGCAGCTCCCGGCTGGGGGCTTCTGGAAACACCATATATTTT.

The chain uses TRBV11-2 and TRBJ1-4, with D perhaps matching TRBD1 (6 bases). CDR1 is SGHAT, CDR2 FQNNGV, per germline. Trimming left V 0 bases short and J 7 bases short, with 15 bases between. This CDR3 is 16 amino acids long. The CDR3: CASSLESWGASEKLFF. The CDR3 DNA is TGTGCCAGCAGCTTAGAGAGTTGGGGGGCTAGTGAAAAACTGTTTTTT.

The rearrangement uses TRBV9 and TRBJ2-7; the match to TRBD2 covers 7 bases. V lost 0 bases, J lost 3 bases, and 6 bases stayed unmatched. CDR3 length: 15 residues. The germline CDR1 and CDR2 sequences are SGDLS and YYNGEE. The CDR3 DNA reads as TGTGCCAGCAGCGTAGGTCTAGCGGAATTCTACGAGCAGTACTTC. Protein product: CASSVGLAEFYEQYF.

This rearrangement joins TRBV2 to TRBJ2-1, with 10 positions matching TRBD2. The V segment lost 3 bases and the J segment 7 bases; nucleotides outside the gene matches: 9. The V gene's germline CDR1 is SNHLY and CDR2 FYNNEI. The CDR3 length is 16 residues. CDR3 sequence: CASSDPASGRQNEQFF. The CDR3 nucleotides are TGTGCCAGCAGTGATCCCGCTAGCGGGAGACAGAATGAGCAGTTCTTC.

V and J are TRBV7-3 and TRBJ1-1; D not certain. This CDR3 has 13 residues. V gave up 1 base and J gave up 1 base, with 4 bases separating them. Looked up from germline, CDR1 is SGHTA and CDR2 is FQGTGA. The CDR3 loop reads CASSLNQNTEAFF. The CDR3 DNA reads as TGTGCCAGCAGCTTAAACCAGAACACTGAAGCTTTCTTT.

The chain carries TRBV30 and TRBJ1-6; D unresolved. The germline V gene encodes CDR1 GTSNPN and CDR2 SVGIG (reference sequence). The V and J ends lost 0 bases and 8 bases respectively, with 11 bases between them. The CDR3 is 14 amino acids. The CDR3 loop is CAWSVTQSDSPLHF. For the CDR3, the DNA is TGTGCCTGGAGTGTAACACAGTCTGATTCACCCCTCCACTTT.

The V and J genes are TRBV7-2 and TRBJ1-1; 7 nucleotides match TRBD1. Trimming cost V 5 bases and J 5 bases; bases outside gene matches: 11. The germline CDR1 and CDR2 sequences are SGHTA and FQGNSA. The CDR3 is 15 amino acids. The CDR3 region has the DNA TGTGCCAGCAGCCGGGAAACGACAGGGCGGACTGAAGCTTTCTTT. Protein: CASSRETTGRTEAFF.

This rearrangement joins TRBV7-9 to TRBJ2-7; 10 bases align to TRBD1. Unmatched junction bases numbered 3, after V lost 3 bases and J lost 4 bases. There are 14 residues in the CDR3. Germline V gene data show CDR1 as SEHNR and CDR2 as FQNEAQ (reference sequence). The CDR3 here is CASSLGQGRYEQYF. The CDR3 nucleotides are TGTGCCAGCAGCTTGGGACAGGGGAGATACGAGCAGTACTTC.

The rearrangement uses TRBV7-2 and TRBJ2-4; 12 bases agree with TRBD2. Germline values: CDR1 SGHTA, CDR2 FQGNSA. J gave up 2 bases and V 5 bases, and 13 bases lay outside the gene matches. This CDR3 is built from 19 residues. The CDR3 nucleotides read TGTGCCAGCAGCCCACCTAGCGGGAGGGCCCTCGGTACCAAAAACATTCAGTACTTC. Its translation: CASSPPSGRALGTKNIQYF.

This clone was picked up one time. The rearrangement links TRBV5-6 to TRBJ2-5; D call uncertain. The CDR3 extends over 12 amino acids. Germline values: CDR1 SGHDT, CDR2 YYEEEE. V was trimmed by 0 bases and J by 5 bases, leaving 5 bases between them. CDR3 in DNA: TGTGCCAGCAGCTTGGTTCGGGAGACCCAGTACTTC. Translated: CASSLVRETQYF. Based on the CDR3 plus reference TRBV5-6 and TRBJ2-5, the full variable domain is DAGVTQSPTHLIKTRGQQVTLRCSPKSGHDTVSWYQQALGQGPQFIFQYYEEEERQRGNFPDRFSGHQFPNYSSELNVNALLLGDSALYLCASSLVRETQYFGPGTRLLVL.

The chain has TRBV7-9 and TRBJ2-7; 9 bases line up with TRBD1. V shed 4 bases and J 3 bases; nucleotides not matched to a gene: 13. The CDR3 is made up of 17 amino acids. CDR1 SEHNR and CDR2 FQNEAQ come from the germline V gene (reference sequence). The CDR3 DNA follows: TGTGCCAGCAGCTCCTACAACGGGGACAGGGCGTTCTACGAGCAGTACTTC. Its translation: CASSSYNGDRAFYEQYF.

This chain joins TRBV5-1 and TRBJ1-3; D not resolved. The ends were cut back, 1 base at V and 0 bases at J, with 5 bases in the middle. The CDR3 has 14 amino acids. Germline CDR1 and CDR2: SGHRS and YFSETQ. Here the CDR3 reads CASSLTPSGNTIYF. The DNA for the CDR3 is TGCGCCAGCAGCTTGACCCCCTCTGGAAACACCATATATTTT.

The CDR3 spells CASSQEVDLRDRADTQYF. The CDR3 DNA reads as TGCGCCAGCAGCCAAGAGGTGGACCTACGGGATCGGGCAGATACGCAGTATTTT. The V and J genes are TRBV4-1 and TRBJ2-3; D is perhaps TRBD2 (5 bases). The germline V gene encodes CDR1 MGHRA and CDR2 YSYEKL. V was cut by 0 bases and J by 4 bases, with 20 bases left in between. This CDR3 has 18 residues.

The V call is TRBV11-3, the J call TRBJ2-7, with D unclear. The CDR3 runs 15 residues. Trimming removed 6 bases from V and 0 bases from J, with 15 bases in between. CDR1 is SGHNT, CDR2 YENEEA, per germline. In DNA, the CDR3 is TGTGCCAGCAGTTACTACTCTTTTTACTCCTACGAGCAGTACTTC. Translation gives CASSYYSFYSYEQYF.

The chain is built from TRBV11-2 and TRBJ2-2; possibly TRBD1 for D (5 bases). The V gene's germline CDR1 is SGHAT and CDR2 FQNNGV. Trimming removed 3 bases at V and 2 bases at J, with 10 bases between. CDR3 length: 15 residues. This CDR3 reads CASSFRGLNTGELFF. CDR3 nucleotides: TGTGCCAGCAGCTTTAGGGGCCTAAACACCGGGGAGCTGTTTTTT.